This TCR beta chain was obtained from a study of shared clonotypes between healthy human individuals. Using immunoSEQ multiplex PCR, the repertoire was profiled, and TCRdb retains in-frame clones only, with some absent. Counted here are around 2.1 million clones, about 92% occurring once; the ten biggest clones make up approximately 1.7%. The CDR3 extends over 12 amino acids. CDR1 and CDR2 (germline): MDHEN, SYDVKM. V was shortened by 2 bases and J by 7 bases, with 8 bases between the two germline ends. This clone turned up a few times. As defined, naive CD8 cells were CD45RO-negative and positively selected for CCR7, with terminally differentiated effector memory CD45RA+ cells excluded.

The receptor's source is a man aged 18 to 30 in good health. Some clones in this sample may be carry-over from other donors' samples. The source material was naive CD8+ T cells from PBMCs. The rearrangement uses TRBV28 and TRBJ1-1; D not certain. CDR3 nucleotides: TGTGCCAGCAGTTTAGGGAGGATTGAAGCTTTCTTT. Amino acids: CASSLGRIEAFF.